The 7 T cell receptor beta chains below were found in one sample sequenced in a study of blood T cell repertoires in COVID-19. The assay was immunoSEQ multiplex PCR, and TCRdb's table has in-frame clones only and misses some. In the table there are under 200,000 clones, approximately 86% of which are singletons. The sequenced sample was peripheral blood. The receptors were sampled from a man aged 18 to 29 with acute or convalescent COVID-19.

This clone was seen only a few times. V is TRBV6-1 and J is TRBJ1-6; D may be TRBD1 (5 bases). Germline V CDR1 and CDR2: MNHNS, SASEGT. The germline V and J ends were trimmed by 3 bases and 7 bases, with 13 bases remaining between them. This CDR3 contains 15 residues. The CDR3 DNA sequence: TGTGCCAGCAGTGACCTCGGGGGGTCGAATTCACCCCTCCACTTT. This encodes CASSDLGGSNSPLHF.

The chain carries TRBV6-2 or TRBV6-3 and TRBJ1-2; no clear D gene. This CDR3 comprises 12 residues. CDR1 and CDR2 (germline): MNHEY, SVGEGT. Trimming left V 5 bases short and J 8 bases short, with 12 bases between. DNA for the CDR3: TGTGCCAGCAGTCAATACTACGAGGGCTACACCTTC. This sequence encodes CASSQYYEGYTF.

The V and J genes are TRBV5-4 and TRBJ2-6; D is ambiguous. Trimming cost V 2 bases and J 4 bases, with 16 bases left between them. The CDR3 loop spans 17 amino acids. CDR1 is SGHNT, CDR2 YYREEE, per germline (reference sequence). CDR3 DNA sequence: TGTGCCAGCAGCTTCGTCGGAGTCTCCTCGGGGGCCAACGTCCTGACTTTC. As protein: CASSFVGVSSGANVLTF.

V and J are TRBV7-7 and TRBJ2-2, with D possibly TRBD1 on 5 matching bases. Trimming removed 5 bases from V and 7 bases from J, with 23 bases in between. The germline V gene has CDR1 SSHAT and CDR2 FNYEAQ (reference sequence). The length of the CDR3 is 17 residues. Here the CDR3 DNA reads TGTGCCAGCAGCAGAGCCCCAGGGAAGAGTGGAAACGGGGAGCTGTTTTTT. It yields the protein CASSRAPGKSGNGELFF.

V and J are TRBV5-1 and TRBJ1-3, with unresolved D. CDR1 SGHRS and CDR2 YFSETQ come from the germline V gene. This CDR3 is 16 amino acids long. Trimming left V 0 bases short and J 0 bases short, with 10 bases between. CDR3 amino acids: CASSLAVASSGNTIYF. For the CDR3, the DNA is TGCGCCAGCAGCTTGGCCGTGGCATCCTCTGGAAACACCATATATTTT.

This clone has just one count. The chain uses TRBV7-7 and TRBJ2-2, with 9 bases matching TRBD1. Germline CDR1 SSHAT, CDR2 FNYEAQ (reference sequence). The CDR3 spans 16 residues. The junction had 4 bases not matched to a gene; V was cut back by 4 bases and J by 1 base. CDR3: CASSYRGLGNTGELFF. The CDR3 DNA follows: TGTGCCAGCAGCTACAGGGGGCTAGGGAACACCGGGGAGCTGTTTTTT.

The chain is built from TRBV10-3 and TRBJ1-2, with D possibly being TRBD1 (6 bases). Germline V gives CDR1 ENHRY, CDR2 SYGVKD. The CDR3 is made up of 12 amino acids. V gave up 11 bases and J gave up 2 bases, with 12 bases separating them. The CDR3 bases are TGTGCCGGCCGGGACAACAACTATGGCTACACCTTC. This encodes CAGRDNNYGYTF.